This TCR beta chain was captured by sequencing in a study of blood T cell repertoires in COVID-19. Clones were read by immunoSEQ multiplex PCR, and TCRdb kept only the in-frame ones, dropping some. The sample holds 350,000 to 450,000 clones, about 90% seen once. With V trimmed by 4 bases and J by 5 bases, 4 bases remained unmatched. Germline CDR1 is WSHSY and CDR2 is SAAADI. The CDR3 runs 15 residues. Sequenced input: PBMCs or T cells enriched from blood (not recorded which). The sequence was obtained from a middle-aged man in a cohort exposed to, infected with or recovered from COVID-19 (not recorded which). The chain links TRBV10-2 to TRBJ2-1, with 11 bases fitting TRBD1. CDR3 sequence reads: CASSGPGQGDNEQFF. CDR3 DNA sequence: TGCGCCAGCAGTGGACCGGGACAGGGGGACAATGAGCAGTTCTTC.